Listed below are T cell receptor beta chains from one sample, sequenced in a study of CD8 T cells in Susac syndrome. TCRdb redid the calling of the immunoSEQ multiplex PCR reads with MiXCR, one entry per CDR3 protein. The sample lists about 440,000 distinct CDR3 sequences; 75% to 90% were seen once. The sample comprised CD8+ T cells from PBMCs. These receptors came from a human donor with multiple sclerosis. Each CDR3 is given with its conserved first and last residue. Fields, in order: J gene, D gene, clone size, V gene, CDR3 protein, CDR3 DNA. The D gene is left open where the match is weak. Expanded clones get a size class; other rows say once, few or many, or leave the size out.

j_gene: TRBJ2-3; d_gene: -; abundance: -; v_gene: TRBV15; CDR3aa: CATSGSGTPSTDTQYF; CDR3nt: TGTGCCACCAGCGGTTCCGGGACCCCTAGCACAGATACGCAGTATTTT
j_gene: TRBJ2-7; d_gene: -; abundance: -; v_gene: TRBV12-2; CDR3aa: CASRPWDRTYEQYF; CDR3nt: TGTGCAAGTCGCCCCTGGGACCGTACCTACGAGCAGTACTTC
j_gene: TRBJ1-1; d_gene: -; abundance: -; v_gene: TRBV29-1; CDR3aa: CSVGETFAFF; CDR3nt: TGCAGCGTTGGGGAGACGTTTGCTTTCTTT
j_gene: TRBJ1-2; d_gene: -; abundance: -; v_gene: TRBV11-2; CDR3aa: CASTGPLEGANYGYTF; CDR3nt: TGTGCCAGCACAGGGCCTCTAGAGGGGGCTAACTATGGCTACACCTTC
j_gene: TRBJ2-3; d_gene: -; abundance: once; v_gene: TRBV7-9; CDR3aa: CASSWRTDTQYF; CDR3nt: TGTGCCAGCAGCTGGAGGACAGATACGCAGTATTTT
j_gene: TRBJ2-1; d_gene: -; abundance: -; v_gene: TRBV4-2; CDR3aa: CASSPWGSVSSYNEQFF; CDR3nt: TGTGCCAGCAGCCCCTGGGGTAGCGTGAGCTCCTACAATGAGCAGTTCTTC
j_gene: TRBJ1-2; d_gene: -; abundance: -; v_gene: TRBV6-1; CDR3aa: CASSADSYGYTF; CDR3nt: TGTGCCAGCAGTGCGGACAGCTATGGCTACACCTTC
j_gene: TRBJ2-7; d_gene: -; abundance: -; v_gene: TRBV30; CDR3aa: CAWGAHMGLIPYEQYF; CDR3nt: TGTGCCTGGGGAGCCCACATGGGTCTAATACCCTACGAGCAGTACTTC
j_gene: TRBJ2-7; d_gene: TRBD2; abundance: -; v_gene: TRBV11-2; CDR3aa: CASSPLKEGLIYEQYF; CDR3nt: TGTGCCAGCAGCCCCCTAAAAGAGGGACTAATCTACGAGCAGTACTTC
j_gene: TRBJ1-1; d_gene: TRBD1; abundance: -; v_gene: TRBV29-1; CDR3aa: CSVWGPYGTGGDGNTEAFF; CDR3nt: TGCAGCGTTTGGGGCCCATACGGGACAGGGGGCGATGGGAACACTGAAGCTTTCTTT
j_gene: TRBJ2-3; d_gene: TRBD2; abundance: -; v_gene: TRBV24-1; CDR3aa: CATSALAGGTDTQYF; CDR3nt: TGTGCCACCAGTGCGCTAGCGGGAGGCACAGATACGCAGTATTTT
j_gene: TRBJ1-1; d_gene: -; abundance: -; v_gene: TRBV11-2; CDR3aa: CASSLTLMNTEAFF; CDR3nt: TGTGCCAGCAGCTTGACGTTAATGAACACTGAAGCTTTCTTT
j_gene: TRBJ1-2; d_gene: TRBD1; abundance: -; v_gene: TRBV6-4; CDR3aa: CASSLGTGENYGYTF; CDR3nt: TGTGCCAGCAGTTTAGGGACAGGGGAAAACTATGGCTACACCTTC
j_gene: TRBJ2-2; d_gene: -; abundance: -; v_gene: TRBV7-9; CDR3aa: CASSLEVVFGELFF; CDR3nt: TGTGCCAGCAGCTTAGAGGTTGTGTTCGGGGAGCTGTTTTTT